The subject of this entry is one T cell receptor (beta chain). The sample originates from a study of OX40 agonist ivuxolimab in advanced cancers. As for the study in general: Patients took ivuxolimab, an agonistic anti-OX40 (CD134) antibody.

CDR1 and CDR2 from the germline V gene are SEHNR and FQNEAQ (reference sequence). Trimming took 5 bases from V and 1 from J; bases not matched to a gene: 8. The CDR3 loop spans 16 amino acids. Using immunoSEQ multiplex PCR, the repertoire was profiled, and TCRdb retains in-frame clones only, with some absent. The table shows around 74,000 clones, with approximately 84% occurring only once. The TCR originated in an adult with an advanced solid tumor such as melanoma, head and neck, liver or kidney cancer. Source: CD4+ or CD8+ T cells sorted from blood, taken in a trial of the OX40 agonist ivuxolimab. This sequence joins TRBV7-9 and TRBJ2-7, with 10 bases aligning to TRBD1. Written as DNA, the CDR3 is TGTGCCAGCAGCCAACTCCGGGACAGGGGTTCCTACGAGCAGTACTTC. It is translated as CASSQLRDRGSYEQYF.